The 22 T cell receptor beta chains below were found in one sample sequenced in a study of cytomegalovirus exposure and HLA in healthy donors. The study ran its PCR with 60 Vbeta and 13 Jbeta primers. TCRdb's table, derived via immunoSEQ multiplex PCR, lists solely in-frame clones and lacks some. The sample yields under 200,000 clones, roughly 77% seen once. The sample was PBMCs. The receptors were gathered from a woman aged 40 to 50 in good health and CMV-seropositive.

The genes are TRBV11-3 and TRBJ2-1, with 10 bases aligning to TRBD2. J was trimmed by 3 bases and V by 5 bases; bases with no gene match: 7. The CDR3 is 16 amino acids. Germline loops: CDR1 SGHNT, CDR2 YENEEA. CDR3 loop: CASSPDSGRNYNEQFF. The CDR3 nucleotides are TGTGCCAGCAGCCCGGATAGCGGGAGGAACTACAATGAGCAGTTCTTC.

This chain joins TRBV2 and TRBJ2-7; 13 nucleotides line up with TRBD2. CDR1 and CDR2 (germline): SNHLY, FYNNEI. V shed 4 bases and J 2 bases; nucleotides not matched to a gene: 8. The CDR3 consists of 17 residues. This CDR3 reads CASSAGTSGTPTYEQYF. The CDR3 DNA sequence: TGTGCCAGCAGTGCCGGGACTAGCGGGACTCCGACCTACGAGCAGTACTTC.

The rearrangement joins TRBV7-3 to TRBJ1-3; no reliable D call. Germline V gives CDR1 SGHTA, CDR2 FQGTGA. The CDR3 is 15 amino acids. The V and J ends lost 5 bases and 2 bases respectively, with 13 bases between them. CDR3 sequence (DNA): TGTGCCAGCAGCAAAAATGGGCAGCCTGGAAACACCATATATTTT. Translating it yields CASSKNGQPGNTIYF.

V and J are TRBV19 and TRBJ2-7, with D unresolved. The CDR3 length is 14 residues. The V end lost 4 bases, the J end lost 0 bases, and 10 bases lay between the germline ends. The germline CDR1 and CDR2 sequences are LNHDA and SQIVND (reference sequence). CDR3 bases: TGTGCCAGTAGTACCAGACTGGACTCCTACGAGCAGTACTTC. It yields the protein CASSTRLDSYEQYF.

This chain uses TRBV27 with TRBJ2-1, with D perhaps matching TRBD1 (5 bases). Germline assignment: CDR1 MNHEY and CDR2 SMNVEV (reference sequence). The CDR3 has 15 residues. Deletions cut 6 bases from V and 2 bases from J, with 14 bases between. The CDR3 region is CASRPAGSPYNEQFF. The CDR3 nucleotides read TGTGCCAGCAGGCCAGCAGGGTCCCCCTACAATGAGCAGTTCTTC.

This sequence joins TRBV6-6 and TRBJ2-1; no firm D call. CDR3 length: 13 amino acids. Trimming took 2 bases from V and 5 from J, leaving 7 bases between them. Germline V gene sequence: CDR1 MNHNY, CDR2 SVGAGI (reference sequence). CDR3: CASSYGQHNEQFF. CDR3 nucleotides: TGTGCCAGCAGTTACGGGCAGCACAATGAGCAGTTCTTC.

This chain joins TRBV4-1 and TRBJ2-5, with D unresolved. Looked up from germline, CDR1 is MGHRA and CDR2 is YSYEKL. This CDR3 region has 15 residues. V lost 1 base and J lost 1, with 10 bases in between. The CDR3 is CASSQVITAQETQYF. In DNA, the CDR3 is TGCGCCAGCAGCCAAGTAATCACAGCCCAAGAGACCCAGTACTTC.

V usage is TRBV10-2 and J usage is TRBJ2-4; weak D call: TRBD2 (6 bases). V lost 6 bases and J lost 5, with 11 bases in between. CDR1 WSHSY and CDR2 SAAADI come from the germline V gene. CDR3 length: 13 residues. CDR3 amino acids: CASRAGTQNIQYF. The CDR3 DNA reads as TGCGCCAGCAGAGCCGGGACTCAAAACATTCAGTACTTC.

The CDR3 here is CAIRTGPDTEAFF. The DNA of the CDR3 is TGTGCCATCAGAACAGGGCCGGACACTGAAGCTTTCTTT. The gene calls are TRBV10-3 and TRBJ1-1, with D maybe TRBD1 (6 bases). CDR1 and CDR2 from the germline V gene are ENHRY and SYGVKD. This CDR3 has 13 residues. V was cut by 6 bases and J by 3 bases, with 11 bases left in between.

The J gene is TRBJ2-1, the V gene TRBV2, with no clear D. Trimming left V 1 base short and J 7 bases short, with 8 bases between. Per the germline V gene, CDR1 is SNHLY and CDR2 is FYNNEI. CDR3 length: 13 residues. For the CDR3, the DNA is TGTGCCAGCAGTGAAGGGCAGTGGAATGAGCAGTTCTTC. Amino acids: CASSEGQWNEQFF.

DNA for the CDR3: TGCGCCAGCAGCTTGGAGGGGACTAGCGGTTACGAGCAGTACTTC. Its translation is CASSLEGTSGYEQYF. The genes are TRBV5-1 and TRBJ2-7; 11 bases agree with TRBD2. Looked up from germline, CDR1 is SGHRS and CDR2 is YFSETQ. The CDR3 consists of 15 residues. V dropped 0 bases and J dropped 4; count of bases not matched to a gene: 3.

The chain joins TRBV19 to TRBJ1-5; TRBD1 matches 7 bases. V lost 1 base, J lost 3 bases, and 3 bases stayed unmatched. The CDR3 has 15 residues. The germline gives CDR1 LNHDA, CDR2 SQIVND (reference sequence). The CDR3 region has the DNA TGTGCCAGTAGTATAGCAGGGGGAAACAATCAGCCCCAGCATTTT. Amino acids: CASSIAGGNNQPQHF.

The chain has TRBV30 and TRBJ1-5; D is perhaps TRBD1 (5 bases). With 2 bases removed from V and 3 bases from J, the gap between germline ends came to 14 bases. Germline V gives CDR1 GTSNPN, CDR2 SVGIG (reference sequence). This CDR3 has 15 residues. The CDR3: CAWSHQGLNNQPQHF. The CDR3 nucleotides read TGTGCCTGGAGTCATCAGGGTCTTAACAATCAGCCCCAGCATTTT.

This clone was observed once. J is TRBJ2-7 and V is TRBV25-1, with no clear D. V lost 2 bases and J lost 2, with 13 bases in between. Germline-derived CDR1 and CDR2 are MGHDK and SYGVNS. CDR3 size: 15 residues. CDR3 in amino acids: CASSEPQAGTYEQYF. For the CDR3, the DNA is TGTGCCAGCAGTGAACCCCAGGCAGGCACCTACGAGCAGTACTTC.

The chain is built from TRBV18 and TRBJ2-3; D is uncertain. Germline-derived CDR1 and CDR2 are KGHSH and LQKENI. V lost 2 bases to trimming and J lost 1 base, with 10 bases between them. The CDR3 runs 15 residues. The chain's CDR3 is CASSPDPGRTDTQYF. CDR3 nucleotides: TGTGCCAGCTCACCAGACCCGGGTCGCACAGATACGCAGTATTTT.

The rearrangement links TRBV6-5 to TRBJ2-1; 13 positions agree with TRBD2. This CDR3 spans 15 amino acids. V was pared by 6 bases and J by 4 bases, with 3 bases of the junction left unmatched. Looked up from germline, CDR1 is MNHEY and CDR2 is SVGAGI. The CDR3 nucleotides are TGTGCCAGCAGGCAACTAGCGGGAGGGTACAATGAGCAGTTCTTC. Its protein is CASRQLAGGYNEQFF.

This clone was observed a single time. The J gene is TRBJ1-2, the V gene TRBV7-6, with D hard to call. This CDR3 contains 13 residues. The germline V gene encodes CDR1 SGHVS and CDR2 FNYEAQ. V was clipped by 5 bases and J by 0 bases, with 7 bases between them. CDR3 amino acids: CASSRVPNYGYTF. CDR3 DNA: TGTGCCAGCAGCCGTGTTCCTAACTATGGCTACACCTTC.

V gene TRBV4-1 combines with J gene TRBJ2-2, with TRBD2 identical over 12 bases. The CDR3 contains 19 residues. V dropped 2 bases and J dropped 5; count of bases not matched to a gene: 12. The germline gives CDR1 MGHRA, CDR2 YSYEKL. The CDR3 spells CASSQPGLAGGVVTGELFF. In nucleotides, the CDR3 is TGCGCCAGCAGCCAACCGGGGCTAGCGGGAGGGGTTGTAACCGGGGAGCTGTTTTTT.

This clone was observed a single time. The chain is built from TRBV6-5 and TRBJ2-2; 8 bases line up with TRBD1. CDR3 length: 14 amino acids. CDR1 is MNHEY and CDR2 is SVGAGI in the germline V gene. The V gene end was trimmed by 6 bases and the J gene end by 4 bases; junction bases not matched to a gene: 4. CDR3 amino acids: CASRRTGITGELFF. The CDR3 nucleotides read TGTGCCAGCAGGAGGACAGGGATCACCGGGGAGCTGTTTTTT.

The sample holds a few counts of this clone. This chain connects TRBV11-2 to TRBJ1-6; 9 bases align to TRBD1. The ends lost 2 bases at V and 7 bases at J; junction bases unmatched: 3. The CDR3 is 15 residues long. From germline, CDR1 is SGHAT and CDR2 FQNNGV. CDR3 sequence reads: CASSLHRGQNSPLHF. Here the CDR3 DNA reads TGTGCCAGCAGCTTACACAGGGGGCAGAATTCACCCCTCCACTTT.

The chain links TRBV2 to TRBJ2-7; D is possibly TRBD1 (6 bases). Trimming left V 5 bases short and J 3 bases short, with 20 bases between. Germline V gives CDR1 SNHLY, CDR2 FYNNEI. CDR3 length: 16 residues. CDR3 bases: TGTGCCAGCAGTCCCCACGGCGCAGGGGCAATCTACGAGCAGTACTTC. This translates into CASSPHGAGAIYEQYF.

This chain joins TRBV19 and TRBJ1-1; 7 nucleotides line up with TRBD1. Germline assignment: CDR1 LNHDA and CDR2 SQIVND (reference sequence). V lost 1 base and J lost 7; bases outside the gene matches: 3. This CDR3 region has 13 residues. In DNA, the CDR3 is TGTGCCAGTAGTATAGTACAGGGGCGTGAAGCTTTCTTT. Protein: CASSIVQGREAFF. The full variable domain, in which reference TRBV19 and TRBJ1-1 provide the parts outside the CDR3, is DGGITQSPKYLFRKEGQNVTLSCEQNLNHDAMYWYRQDPGQGLRLIYYSQIVNDFQKGDIAEGYSVSREKKESFPLTVTSAQKNPTAFYLCASSIVQGREAFFGQGTRLTVV.